A few counts support the clone carrying this T cell receptor (beta chain). The antigen is unknown. This CDR3 spans 15 amino acids. Germline CDR1 MNHEY, CDR2 SMNVEV (reference sequence). V lost 4 bases, J lost 2 bases, and 5 bases stayed unmatched. The source of the sample is a study of post-analysis software for immune sequencing data. General observations from the study: Four to six TRBV segments appeared more often in patients than in controls, and TRBV5-6, TRBV5-1 and TRBV20-1 were among these. When compared against controls, multiple sclerosis patients showed significantly lower normalized Chao1 diversity. By F measure, strong co-clustering occurred among samples prepared in the same batch.

The authors incorporated unique molecular identifiers into the TCR beta cDNA libraries. cDNA molecules numbering some 500,000 came from approximately 1 to 10 million T cells. TCRdb ran MiXCR on the PCR reads and lists one entry per CDR3 protein. The table shows about 560,000 distinct CDR3 sequences, with roughly 46% occurring only once. The source is a girl aged 10 to 17 with multiple sclerosis. What was sequenced was blood. The chain carries TRBV27 and TRBJ2-7; 10 bases match TRBD2. In DNA form, the CDR3 reads TGTGCCAGCAGTTCTCTAGCGGGAGTAACCTACGAGCAGTACTTC. It is translated as CASSSLAGVTYEQYF.